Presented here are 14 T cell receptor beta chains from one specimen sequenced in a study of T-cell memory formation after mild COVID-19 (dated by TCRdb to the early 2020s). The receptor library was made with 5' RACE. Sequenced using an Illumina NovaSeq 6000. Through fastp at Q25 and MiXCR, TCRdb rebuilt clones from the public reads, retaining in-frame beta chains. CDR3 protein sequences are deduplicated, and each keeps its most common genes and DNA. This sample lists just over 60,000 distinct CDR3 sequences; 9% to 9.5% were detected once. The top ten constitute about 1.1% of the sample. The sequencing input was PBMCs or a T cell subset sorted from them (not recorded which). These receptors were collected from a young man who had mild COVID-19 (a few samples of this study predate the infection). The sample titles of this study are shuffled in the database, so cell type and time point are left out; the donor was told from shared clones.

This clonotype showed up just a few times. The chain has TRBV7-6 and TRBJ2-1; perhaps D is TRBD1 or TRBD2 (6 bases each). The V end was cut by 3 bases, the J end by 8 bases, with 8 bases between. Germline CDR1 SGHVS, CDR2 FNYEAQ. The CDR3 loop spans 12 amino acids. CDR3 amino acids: CASSLRGDEQFF. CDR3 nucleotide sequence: TGTGCCAGCAGCTTGAGGGGGGATGAGCAGTTCTTC.

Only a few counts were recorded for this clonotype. The CDR3 DNA sequence: TGCGCCAGCAGCTTGCCCCCCAGCACCCTTGACGAGCAGTACTTC. It specifies CASSLPPSTLDEQYF. The rearrangement uses TRBV5-1 and TRBJ2-7; D not resolved. V lost 1 base and J 5 bases, leaving 16 bases between the germline ends. Germline values: CDR1 SGHRS, CDR2 YFSETQ. The CDR3 sequence is 15 residues long.

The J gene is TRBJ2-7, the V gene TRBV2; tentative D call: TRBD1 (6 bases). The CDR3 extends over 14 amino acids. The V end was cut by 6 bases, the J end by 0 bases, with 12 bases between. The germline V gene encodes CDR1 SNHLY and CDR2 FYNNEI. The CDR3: CASRRRDTSYEQYV. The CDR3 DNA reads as TGTGCCAGCAGACGCCGGGACACCTCCTACGAGCAGTACGTC.

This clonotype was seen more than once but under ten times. CDR3: CASRQEGAGTDTQYF. The DNA for the CDR3 is TGTGCCAGCAGGCAAGAGGGGGCCGGCACAGATACGCAGTATTTT. The J gene is TRBJ2-3, the V gene TRBV6-2 or TRBV6-3; TRBD1 matches at 7 bases. The CDR3 loop spans 15 amino acids. Germline values: CDR1 MNHEY, CDR2 SVGEGT. The trim removed 6 bases at V and 1 base at J, leaving 7 bases unmatched.

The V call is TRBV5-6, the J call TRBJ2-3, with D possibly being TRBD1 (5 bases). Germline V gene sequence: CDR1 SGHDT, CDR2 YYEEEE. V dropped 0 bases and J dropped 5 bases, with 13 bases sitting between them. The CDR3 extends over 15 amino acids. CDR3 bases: TGTGCCAGCAGCTTGGGACCGCCCCAGGGAGATACGCAGTATTTT. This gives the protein CASSLGPPQGDTQYF.

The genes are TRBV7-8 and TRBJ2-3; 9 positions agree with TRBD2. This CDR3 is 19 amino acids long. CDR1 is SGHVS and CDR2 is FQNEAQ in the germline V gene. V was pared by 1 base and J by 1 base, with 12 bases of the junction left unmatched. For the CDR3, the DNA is TGTGCCAGCAGCTTAGTAACTCGAGGAGCGGGGGGACGCACAGATACGCAGTATTTT. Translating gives CASSLVTRGAGGRTDTQYF.

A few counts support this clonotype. In nucleotides, the CDR3 is TGTGCCAGCAGCTTGGCCGCCCTACTCAATGAGCAGTTCTTC. Its protein is CASSLAALLNEQFF. The V call is TRBV5-5, the J call TRBJ2-1, with D unclear. The CDR3 spans 14 residues. Between the trimmed V and J ends, which lost 0 bases and 6 bases, there was a span of 10 bases. In germline, CDR1 is SGHKS, CDR2 YYEKEE (reference sequence). Based on the CDR3 plus reference TRBV5-5 and TRBJ2-1, the full variable domain is DAGVTQSPTHLIKTRGQQVTLRCSPISGHKSVSWYQQVLGQGPQFIFQYYEKEERGRGNFPDRFSARQFPNYSSELNVNALLLGDSALYLCASSLAALLNEQFFGPGTRLTVL.

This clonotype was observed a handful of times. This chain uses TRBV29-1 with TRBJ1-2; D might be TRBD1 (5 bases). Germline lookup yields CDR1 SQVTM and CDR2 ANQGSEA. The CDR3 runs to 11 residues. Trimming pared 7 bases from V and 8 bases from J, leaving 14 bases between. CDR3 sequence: CSGRMGDGYTF. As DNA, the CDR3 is TGCAGCGGACGGATGGGGGACGGCTACACCTTC. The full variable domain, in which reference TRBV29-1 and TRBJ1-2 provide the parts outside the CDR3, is SAVISQKPSRDICQRGTSLTIQCQVDSQVTMMFWYRQQPGQSLTLIATANQGSEATYESGFVIDKFPISRPNLTFSTLTVSNMSPEDSSIYLCSGRMGDGYTFGSGTRLTVV.

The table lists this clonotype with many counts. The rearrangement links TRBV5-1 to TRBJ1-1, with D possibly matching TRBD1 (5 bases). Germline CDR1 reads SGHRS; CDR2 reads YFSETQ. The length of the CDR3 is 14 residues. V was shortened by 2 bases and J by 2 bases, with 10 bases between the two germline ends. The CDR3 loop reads CASSFDGANTEAFF. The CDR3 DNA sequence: TGCGCCAGCAGCTTTGACGGGGCAAACACTGAAGCTTTCTTT.

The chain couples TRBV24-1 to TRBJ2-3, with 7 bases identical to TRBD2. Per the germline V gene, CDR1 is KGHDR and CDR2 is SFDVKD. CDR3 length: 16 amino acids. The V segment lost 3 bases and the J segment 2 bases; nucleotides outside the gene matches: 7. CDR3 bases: TGTGCCACCAGTGATGTTTGGGGGGGATACACAGATACGCAGTATTTT. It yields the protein CATSDVWGGYTDTQYF.

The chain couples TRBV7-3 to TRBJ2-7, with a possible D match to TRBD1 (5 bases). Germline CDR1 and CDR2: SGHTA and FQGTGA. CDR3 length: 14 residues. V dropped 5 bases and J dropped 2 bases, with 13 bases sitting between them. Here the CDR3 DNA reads TGTGCCAGCAGCCCTGGGGCTCATGCCTACGAGCAGTACTTC. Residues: CASSPGAHAYEQYF. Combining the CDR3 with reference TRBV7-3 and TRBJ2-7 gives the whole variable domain GAGVSQTPSNKVTEKGKYVELRCDPISGHTALYWYRQSLGQGPEFLIYFQGTGAADDSGLPNDRFFAVRPEGSVSTLKIQRTERGDSAVYLCASSPGAHAYEQYFGPGTRLTVT.

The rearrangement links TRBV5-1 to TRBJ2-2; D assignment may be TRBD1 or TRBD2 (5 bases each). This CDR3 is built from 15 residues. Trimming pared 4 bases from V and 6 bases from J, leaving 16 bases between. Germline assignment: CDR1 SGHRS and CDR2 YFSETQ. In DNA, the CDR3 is TGCGCCAGCAGCGGGGGTGGAGGCCCCCCCGGGGAGCTGTTTTTT. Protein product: CASSGGGGPPGELFF.

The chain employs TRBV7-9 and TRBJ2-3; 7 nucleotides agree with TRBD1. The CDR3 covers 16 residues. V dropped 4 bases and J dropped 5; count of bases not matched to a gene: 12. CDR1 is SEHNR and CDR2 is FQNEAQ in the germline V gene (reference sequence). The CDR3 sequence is CASSSTGTVFLDTQYF. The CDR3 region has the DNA TGTGCCAGCAGCTCCACCGGGACAGTCTTTCTAGATACGCAGTATTTT.

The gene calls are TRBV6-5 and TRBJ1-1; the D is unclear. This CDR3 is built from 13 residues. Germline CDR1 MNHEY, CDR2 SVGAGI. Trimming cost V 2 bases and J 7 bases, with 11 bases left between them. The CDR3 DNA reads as TGTGCCAGCAGTTACGACTGGTCTCGTGAAGCTTTCTTT. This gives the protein CASSYDWSREAFF.